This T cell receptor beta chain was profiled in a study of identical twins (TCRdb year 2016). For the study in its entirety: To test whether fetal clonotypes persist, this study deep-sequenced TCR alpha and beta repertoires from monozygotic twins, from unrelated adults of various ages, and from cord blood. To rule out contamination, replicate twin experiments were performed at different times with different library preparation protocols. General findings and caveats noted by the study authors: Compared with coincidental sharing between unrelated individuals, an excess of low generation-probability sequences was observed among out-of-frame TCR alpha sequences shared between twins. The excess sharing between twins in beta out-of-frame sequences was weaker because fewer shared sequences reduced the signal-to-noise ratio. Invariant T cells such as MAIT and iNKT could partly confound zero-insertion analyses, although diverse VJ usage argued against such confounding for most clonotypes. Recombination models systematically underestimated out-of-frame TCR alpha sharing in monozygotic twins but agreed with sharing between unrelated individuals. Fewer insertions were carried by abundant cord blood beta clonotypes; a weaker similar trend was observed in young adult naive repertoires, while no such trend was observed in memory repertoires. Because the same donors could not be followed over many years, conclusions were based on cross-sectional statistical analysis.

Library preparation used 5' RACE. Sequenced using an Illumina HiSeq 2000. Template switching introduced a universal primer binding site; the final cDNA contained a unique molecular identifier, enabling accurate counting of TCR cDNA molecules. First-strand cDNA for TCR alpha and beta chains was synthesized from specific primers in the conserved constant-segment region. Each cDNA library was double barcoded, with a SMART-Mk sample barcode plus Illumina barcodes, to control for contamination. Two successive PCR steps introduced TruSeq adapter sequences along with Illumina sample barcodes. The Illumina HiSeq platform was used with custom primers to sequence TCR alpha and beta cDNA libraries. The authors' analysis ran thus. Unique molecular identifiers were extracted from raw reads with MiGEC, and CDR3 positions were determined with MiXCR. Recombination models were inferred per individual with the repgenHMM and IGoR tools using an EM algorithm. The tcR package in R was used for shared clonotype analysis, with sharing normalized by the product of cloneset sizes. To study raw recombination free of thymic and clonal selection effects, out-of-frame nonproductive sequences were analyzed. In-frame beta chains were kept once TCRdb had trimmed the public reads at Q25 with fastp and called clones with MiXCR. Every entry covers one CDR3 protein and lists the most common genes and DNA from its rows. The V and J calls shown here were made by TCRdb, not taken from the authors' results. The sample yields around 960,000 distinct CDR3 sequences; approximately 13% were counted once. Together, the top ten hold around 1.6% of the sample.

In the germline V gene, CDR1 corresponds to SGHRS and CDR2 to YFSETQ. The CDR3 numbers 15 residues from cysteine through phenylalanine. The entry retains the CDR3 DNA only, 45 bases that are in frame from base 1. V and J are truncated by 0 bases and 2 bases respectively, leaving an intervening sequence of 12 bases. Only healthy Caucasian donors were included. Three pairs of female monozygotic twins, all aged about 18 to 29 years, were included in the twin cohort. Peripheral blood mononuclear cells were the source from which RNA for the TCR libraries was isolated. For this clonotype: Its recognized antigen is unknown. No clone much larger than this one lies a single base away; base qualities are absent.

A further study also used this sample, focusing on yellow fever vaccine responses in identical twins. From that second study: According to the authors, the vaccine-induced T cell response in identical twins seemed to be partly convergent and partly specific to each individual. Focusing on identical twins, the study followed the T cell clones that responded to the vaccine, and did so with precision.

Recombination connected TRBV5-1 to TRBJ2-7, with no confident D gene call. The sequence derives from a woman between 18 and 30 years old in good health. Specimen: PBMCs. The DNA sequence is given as TGCGCCAGCAGCTTGGCCCAACAGCCGCCCTACGAGCAGTACTTC. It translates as CASSLAQQPPYEQYF. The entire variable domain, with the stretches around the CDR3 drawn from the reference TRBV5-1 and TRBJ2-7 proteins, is KAGVTQTPRYLIKTRGQQVTLSCSPISGHRSVSWYQQTPGQGLQFLFEYFSETQRNKGNFPGRFSGRQFSNSRSEMNVSTLELGDSALYLCASSLAQQPPYEQYFGPGTRLTVT.